This T cell receptor beta chain originates from a study of T-cell reconstitution after alpha-beta-depleted transplantation in children. Findings of the study overall: High day-60 TCRbeta diversity in some patients came from surviving recipient T cells and thymic progenitors. The main origin of T-cell counts and diversity one year after transplant was newly produced T cells. About two months after transplant, alpha-beta T cells reportedly came from several hundred expanded graft clones.

This clonotype was seen ten or more times. Its target is unknown. As it was prepared, the TCRbeta library received unique molecular identifiers. TCRdb reanalysed the PCR reads using MiXCR and keeps one entry per CDR3 protein. The table has around 200,000 distinct CDR3 sequences, 11% seen once. The CDR3 runs to 14 residues. The J segment lost 6 bases and the V segment lost 0 bases, leaving 5 bases of the junction unmatched. Per germline, CDR1 DFQATT and CDR2 SNEGSKA (reference sequence). Sequences were derived from PBMCs, sampled before TCRalphabeta/CD19-depleted stem cell transplant. This chain joins TRBV20-1 and TRBJ2-3, with TRBD2 matching over 8 bases. The TCR was taken from a child younger than two with acute myeloid leukemia, due to receive a stem cell transplant. The CDR3: CSAREGPGGDTQYF. Here the CDR3 DNA reads TGCAGTGCTAGAGAAGGACCGGGGGGGGATACGCAGTATTTT.